These 10 T cell receptor beta chains originate from one sample sequenced in a study of T cell changes during pregnancy in multiple sclerosis. Data came from immunoSEQ multiplex PCR; TCRdb stores just in-frame clones and leaves some out. The sample contains under 75,000 clones, 92% of which appear only once. The starting material was peripheral blood, obtained in the third trimester of pregnancy. All receptors derive from a female donor in good health, enrolled as a control in a pregnancy study.

This chain uses TRBV7-2 with TRBJ1-4, with no clear D. Trimming removed 10 bases at V and 4 bases at J, with 13 bases between. Germline loops: CDR1 SGHTA, CDR2 FQGNSA. The CDR3 runs 13 residues. Here the CDR3 DNA reads TGTGCCACCCGACGAGGGCTTAATGAAAAACTGTTTTTT. This gives the protein CATRRGLNEKLFF.

The V call is TRBV7-9, the J call TRBJ2-7; D remains unclear. Germline-derived CDR1 and CDR2 are SEHNR and FQNEAQ (reference sequence). V was trimmed by 0 bases and J by 5 bases, leaving 11 bases between them. CDR3 length: 14 amino acids. The CDR3 DNA reads as TGTGCCAGCAGCTTAGCCCTGGCGGCCAACGAGCAGTACTTC. Protein: CASSLALAANEQYF.

The CDR3 region is CASSAGITQTQYF. The CDR3 DNA sequence: TGTGCCAGCAGCGCAGGGATCACACAGACCCAGTACTTC. V gene TRBV5-5 combines with J gene TRBJ2-5, with a tentative D call TRBD1 (5 bases). Germline CDR1 reads SGHKS; CDR2 reads YYEKEE (reference sequence). This CDR3 contains 13 residues. With 4 bases removed from V and 6 bases from J, the gap between germline ends came to 13 bases.

On this clone itself: The identical CDR3 is also encoded by other nucleotide sequences in the sample. V gene TRBV5-6 combines with J gene TRBJ2-7; 8 positions agree with TRBD1. The V segment lost 0 bases and the J segment 0 bases; nucleotides outside the gene matches: 2. This CDR3 comprises 15 residues. CDR1 is SGHDT and CDR2 is YYEEEE in the germline V gene. The CDR3 region has the DNA TGTGCCAGCAGCTTGGCGGGACAGGTCTCCTACGAGCAGTACTTC. Amino acid sequence: CASSLAGQVSYEQYF.

V is TRBV25-1 and J is TRBJ2-1; 14 bases match TRBD2. The V and J ends lost 0 bases and 7 bases, in that order; junction bases with no gene match: 5. The CDR3 loop spans 17 amino acids. Germline values: CDR1 MGHDK, CDR2 SYGVNS. The CDR3 nucleotides read TGTGCCAGCAGTGAATATGGGACTAGCGGGAGAAGGAATGAGCAGTTCTTC. Its protein product is CASSEYGTSGRRNEQFF.

This clone showed up just once. This chain connects TRBV4-1 to TRBJ2-7; 8 nucleotides match TRBD2. After removal of 1 base from V and 2 bases from J, the junction contained 16 bases not matched to a gene. Germline CDR1 reads MGHRA; CDR2 reads YSYEKL. The CDR3 loop spans 19 amino acids. The CDR3 bases are TGCGCCAGCAGCCAAGCCCCCATAATCGGAGCGGGAGCCCCCTACGAGCAGTACTTC. It codes for CASSQAPIIGAGAPYEQYF.

This clone was counted once. The chain links TRBV21-1 to TRBJ2-7; TRBD1 reflects the table's D call only, with no check against the DNA. TRBV21-1 is shown as a pseudogene. CDR3 length: 16 amino acids. The CDR3 sequence: CASSKEGGTGVNEQYF. The CDR3 DNA is TGTGCCAGCAGCAAAGAAGGCGGGACAGGGGTTAACGAGCAGTACTTC.

This sequence joins TRBV6-6 and TRBJ1-1, with 9 bases aligning to TRBD1. Germline V gene lookup returns CDR1 MNHNY and CDR2 SVGAGI (reference sequence). V shed 2 bases and J 3 bases; nucleotides not matched to a gene: 1. This CDR3 is built from 14 residues. The CDR3 is CASSYNRGHTEAFF. In DNA form, the CDR3 reads TGTGCCAGCAGTTACAACAGGGGGCACACTGAAGCTTTCTTT.

This sequence joins TRBV28 and TRBJ1-5; D might be TRBD1 (5 bases). This CDR3 has 12 residues. Germline CDR1 MDHEN, CDR2 SYDVKM. The V end lost 3 bases, the J end lost 15 bases, and 15 bases lay between the germline ends. The CDR3 sequence is CASSFSPPGLHF. DNA of the CDR3: TGTGCCAGCAGTTTCTCTCCCCCGGGACTGCATTTT.

Regarding this clone: Other DNA sequences in the same sample also yield this CDR3. The rearrangement joins TRBV19 to TRBJ1-4; no reliable D call. The CDR3 spans 16 residues. CDR1 is LNHDA, CDR2 SQIVND, per germline (reference sequence). Trimming removed 5 bases from V and 2 bases from J, with 15 bases in between. This chain's CDR3 is CASSPRGRATNEKLFF. The CDR3 DNA sequence: TGTGCCAGTAGTCCCCGAGGGCGAGCGACTAATGAAAAACTGTTTTTT.